Presented here are 11 T cell receptor beta chains from one specimen sequenced in a study of a mutant IDH1 vaccine in newly diagnosed glioma. Measured with immunoSEQ multiplex PCR; TCRdb has only the in-frame clones, and not every one. This table holds about 40,000 clones, under 90% found once. Stated time point: week 11, during vaccination. It was 300 ug of mutant IDH1 20-mer peptide that made up each vaccine dose, given with topical imiquimod. No antigen is known for these receptors. Sequenced material: peripheral blood mononuclear cells (PBMCs), taken from a glioma patient whose treatment included an IDH1 peptide vaccine. The receptors were sampled from a young woman with glioma. Some clones in this sample may be carry-over from other donors' samples.

This rearrangement joins TRBV7-8 to TRBJ2-7, with 8 bases matching TRBD2. Trimming took 5 bases from V and 3 from J; bases not matched to a gene: 9. This CDR3 has 15 residues. The germline gives CDR1 SGHVS, CDR2 FQNEAQ. CDR3 residues: CASSRSGSLNYEQYF. Here the CDR3 DNA reads TGTGCCAGCAGCCGCAGCGGGAGCCTGAACTACGAGCAGTACTTC.

This sequence joins TRBV2 and TRBJ1-2; D ambiguous. Germline V lookup: CDR1 SNHLY, CDR2 FYNNEI. This CDR3 is 12 amino acids long. Trimming removed 4 bases from V and 3 bases from J, with 6 bases in between. In DNA form, the CDR3 reads TGTGCCAGCAGTGCCCGCGACTATGGCTACACCTTC. Amino acids: CASSARDYGYTF.

The V and J genes are TRBV27 and TRBJ2-7, with D perhaps matching TRBD1 (6 bases). The length of the CDR3 is 15 residues. The V end lost 2 bases, the J end lost 3 bases, and 14 bases lay between the germline ends. From germline, CDR1 is MNHEY and CDR2 SMNVEV (reference sequence). The CDR3 reads CASSLQQHRVYEQYF. The CDR3 DNA follows: TGTGCCAGCAGTTTACAACAACACAGGGTCTACGAGCAGTACTTC.

The CDR3 here is CASSLQGDAQYF. The CDR3 bases are TGTGCCAGTTCACTCCAGGGGGATGCCCAGTACTTC. The chain couples TRBV19 to TRBJ2-5; 7 bases are a match to TRBD1. CDR1 and CDR2 (germline): LNHDA, SQIVND (reference sequence). V was pared by 8 bases and J by 9 bases, with 9 bases of the junction left unmatched. CDR3 length: 12 amino acids.

The rearrangement uses TRBV15 and TRBJ2-7, with D perhaps TRBD1 or TRBD2 (6 bases each). The CDR3 sequence is 15 residues long. Germline loops: CDR1 LNHNV, CDR2 YYDKDF (reference sequence). Trimming took 0 bases from V and 2 from J, leaving 11 bases between them. The CDR3 DNA sequence: TGTGCCACCAGCAGAGAAGGAGGGGGTACCTACGAGCAGTACTTC. Protein: CATSREGGGTYEQYF.

The chain uses TRBV7-9 and TRBJ2-1; the match to TRBD2 covers 14 bases. CDR1 SEHNR and CDR2 FQNEAQ come from the germline V gene (reference sequence). The CDR3 runs 18 residues. The V gene end was trimmed by 5 bases and the J gene end by 0 bases; junction bases not matched to a gene: 6. CDR3 region: CASSQPGTSGSSYNEQFF. CDR3 DNA sequence: TGTGCCAGCAGCCAACCCGGGACTAGCGGGAGCTCCTACAATGAGCAGTTCTTC.

The chain has TRBV14 and TRBJ2-1; D not certain. Germline V CDR1 and CDR2: SGHDN, FVKESK. The length of the CDR3 is 14 residues. V lost 0 bases and J lost 9, with 12 bases in between. This CDR3 is CASSQDKMLGEQFF. Written as DNA, the CDR3 is TGTGCCAGCAGCCAAGATAAAATGTTGGGTGAGCAGTTCTTC.

The CDR3 DNA reads TGTGCCAGTAGTCCCCAGAGAGGCGGGATCAATGAGCAGTTCTTC. Amino acids: CASSPQRGGINEQFF. The chain employs TRBV19 and TRBJ2-1; maybe TRBD2 (6 bases). V was cut by 5 bases and J by 6 bases, with 17 bases left in between. The CDR3 runs to 15 residues. Germline CDR1 LNHDA, CDR2 SQIVND (reference sequence).

The chain's CDR3 is CASSFRTGSGNTIYF. In nucleotides, the CDR3 is TGTGCCAGCAGCTTCCGGACAGGCTCTGGAAACACCATATATTTT. This chain connects TRBV7-2 to TRBJ1-3, with 7 bases matching TRBD1. The CDR3 loop spans 15 amino acids. The germline gives CDR1 SGHTA, CDR2 FQGNSA. V trimming: 3 bases; J trimming: 0 bases; junction bases outside the gene matches: 2.

The chain has TRBV27 and TRBJ2-7; 8 positions agree with TRBD1. The junction had 5 bases not matched to a gene; V was cut back by 8 bases and J by 5 bases. The CDR3 has 12 amino acids. The V gene's germline CDR1 is MNHEY and CDR2 SMNVEV (reference sequence). CDR3 region: CASARTGNEQYF. The CDR3, as DNA: TGTGCCAGCGCCCGGACAGGGAACGAGCAGTACTTC.

The gene calls are TRBV5-4 and TRBJ2-5, with 11 bases that match TRBD2. After removal of 2 bases from V and 4 bases from J, the junction contained 7 bases not matched to a gene. Germline CDR1 and CDR2: SGHNT and YYREEE (reference sequence). This CDR3 contains 16 residues. CDR3 coding DNA: TGTGCCAGCAGCTTCCGGGTAGCGGGAGGGCCAGAGACCCAGTACTTC. Translation gives CASSFRVAGGPETQYF.